What follows is one T cell receptor beta chain and its context. Its antigen is unidentified. Healthy children aged roughly 15-56 months having elective surgery, and healthy nonsmoking adults, gave blood. Live Annexin V-negative naive CD3+CD8+CD45RA+CCR7+ T cells were sorted. Generated by immunoSEQ multiplex PCR, the TCRdb table keeps only in-frame clones and is missing some. The data show some 5,900 clones, around 98% seen once. This record belongs to a study of naive CD8 T cells in extremely preterm neonates. The CDR3 consists of 13 residues. Looked up from germline, CDR1 is SNHLY and CDR2 is FYNNEI. Study-level findings and limits: Relative to older groups, preterm infants had shorter, less trimmed CDR3s with fewer N additions. iChao1 richness was lowest in preterm neonates, significantly versus all ages.

The receptor was isolated from a human donor in good health. Sequenced sample: naive CD8+ T cells from blood. The gene calls are TRBV2 and TRBJ2-5; no firm D call. TRBJ2-7 explains the end of the DNA better; the J call may be wrong. CDR3 in amino acids: CASIYPSSYEQYF. The CDR3 nucleotides are TGTGCCAGCATATACCCGAGCTCCTACGAGCAGTACTTC.